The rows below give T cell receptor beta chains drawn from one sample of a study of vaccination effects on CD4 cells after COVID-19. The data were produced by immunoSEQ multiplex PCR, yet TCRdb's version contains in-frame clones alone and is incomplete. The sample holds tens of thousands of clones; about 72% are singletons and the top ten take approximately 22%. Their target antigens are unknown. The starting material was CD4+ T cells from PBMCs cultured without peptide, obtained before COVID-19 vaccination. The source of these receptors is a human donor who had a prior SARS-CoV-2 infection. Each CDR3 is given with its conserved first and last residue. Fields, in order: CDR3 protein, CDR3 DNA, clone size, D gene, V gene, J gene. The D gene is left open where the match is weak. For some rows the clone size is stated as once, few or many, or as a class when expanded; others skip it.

CDR3aa: CASRAGALNYGYTF
CDR3nt: TGCGCCAGCAGGGCGGGGGCGCTCAACTATGGCTACACCTTC
abundance: NA
d_gene: NA
v_gene: TRBV5-1
j_gene: TRBJ1-2

CDR3aa: CASSPGPSGNVEQFF
CDR3nt: TGTGCCAGCAGCCCAGGGCCTAGCGGGAATGTTGAGCAGTTCTTC
abundance: NA
d_gene: TRBD2
v_gene: TRBV13
j_gene: TRBJ2-1

CDR3aa: CASSQGLRGPSYEQYF
CDR3nt: TGCGCCAGCAGCCAAGGCTTAAGGGGACCCTCCTACGAGCAGTACTTC
abundance: few
d_gene: NA
v_gene: TRBV4-1
j_gene: TRBJ2-7

CDR3aa: CSVEASSRYNEQFF
CDR3nt: TGCAGCGTTGAAGCGAGTAGCAGGTACAATGAGCAGTTCTTC
abundance: NA
d_gene: NA
v_gene: TRBV29-1
j_gene: TRBJ2-1

CDR3aa: CASSFLRGGHEQYF
CDR3nt: TGTGCCAGCAGCTTTTTAAGGGGCGGCCACGAGCAGTACTTC
abundance: NA
d_gene: NA
v_gene: TRBV21-1
j_gene: TRBJ2-7

CDR3aa: CASSPTEGPGNTIYF
CDR3nt: TGTGCCAGCTCACCGACAGAAGGGCCTGGAAACACCATATATTTT
abundance: NA
d_gene: NA
v_gene: TRBV18
j_gene: TRBJ1-3

CDR3aa: CASSPPGTVTYEQYF
CDR3nt: TGCGCCAGCAGCCCACCCGGGACGGTGACCTACGAGCAGTACTTC
abundance: NA
d_gene: NA
v_gene: TRBV5-1
j_gene: TRBJ2-7

CDR3aa: CASSPPGTDYGYTF
CDR3nt: TGTGCCAGCTCACCACCCGGGACAGACTATGGCTACACCTTC
abundance: NA
d_gene: TRBD1
v_gene: TRBV18
j_gene: TRBJ1-2

CDR3aa: CSASPSQRGGPDTQYF
CDR3nt: TGCAGTGCTAGTCCCTCACAGCGGGGGGGCCCAGATACGCAGTATTTT
abundance: once
d_gene: TRBD2
v_gene: TRBV20-1
j_gene: TRBJ2-3

CDR3aa: CASSRGPPYGYTF
CDR3nt: TGTGCCAGCAGCAGAGGGCCCCCCTATGGCTACACCTTC
abundance: NA
d_gene: NA
v_gene: TRBV6-5
j_gene: TRBJ1-2

CDR3aa: CASSATGFNSPLHF
CDR3nt: TGTGCCAGCAGCGCCACAGGGTTTAATTCACCCCTCCACTTT
abundance: NA
d_gene: NA
v_gene: TRBV5-4
j_gene: TRBJ1-6

CDR3aa: CASSVGGGSVEKLFF
CDR3nt: TGTGCCAGCAGCGTAGGTGGGGGCTCGGTAGAAAAACTGTTTTTT
abundance: few
d_gene: NA
v_gene: TRBV9
j_gene: TRBJ1-4

CDR3aa: CASSPQQETSGGGETQYF
CDR3nt: TGTGCCAGCTCACCGCAGCAAGAGACTAGCGGGGGGGGCGAGACCCAGTACTTC
abundance: NA
d_gene: TRBD2
v_gene: TRBV18
j_gene: TRBJ2-5

CDR3aa: CASSVGSSGRGAPNTGELFF
CDR3nt: TGTGCCAGCAGCGTAGGGTCTAGCGGGAGAGGAGCCCCAAACACCGGGGAGCTGTTTTTT
abundance: NA
d_gene: TRBD2
v_gene: TRBV9
j_gene: TRBJ2-2

CDR3aa: CASSFIGGVNEKLFF
CDR3nt: TGTGCCAGCAGCTTCATCGGGGGAGTTAATGAAAAACTGTTTTTT
abundance: NA
d_gene: NA
v_gene: TRBV7-9
j_gene: TRBJ1-4

CDR3aa: CASSNRQYNEQFF
CDR3nt: TGTGCCAGTAGTAACAGACAGTACAATGAGCAGTTCTTC
abundance: NA
d_gene: NA
v_gene: TRBV19
j_gene: TRBJ2-1

CDR3aa: CASSAARGTGNTIYF
CDR3nt: TGTGCCAGCAGTGCCGCCAGGGGGACTGGAAACACCATATATTTT
abundance: NA
d_gene: TRBD1
v_gene: TRBV2
j_gene: TRBJ1-3

CDR3aa: CASRDRGPDTQYF
CDR3nt: TGTGCCAGCAGAGATCGAGGTCCAGATACGCAGTATTTT
abundance: NA
d_gene: NA
v_gene: TRBV5-4
j_gene: TRBJ2-3

CDR3aa: CASSPGQINTQYF
CDR3nt: TGTGCCAGCAGCCCAGGGCAAATAAATACGCAGTATTTT
abundance: NA
d_gene: NA
v_gene: TRBV7-3
j_gene: TRBJ2-3

CDR3aa: CASSFTGQGGGYTF
CDR3nt: TGTGCCAGCAGCTTTACGGGGCAGGGAGGCGGCTACACCTTC
abundance: NA
d_gene: NA
v_gene: TRBV7-9
j_gene: TRBJ1-2

CDR3aa: CASSQDWQGKSYEQYF
CDR3nt: TGTGCCAGCAGCCAAGATTGGCAGGGCAAATCCTACGAGCAGTACTTC
abundance: NA
d_gene: NA
v_gene: TRBV3-1/TRBV3-2
j_gene: TRBJ2-7

CDR3aa: CASSVVGNTNTGELFF
CDR3nt: TGTGCCAGCAGCGTAGTGGGCAACACGAACACCGGGGAGCTGTTTTTT
abundance: NA
d_gene: NA
v_gene: TRBV9
j_gene: TRBJ2-2

CDR3aa: CASSPYSPNEQFF
CDR3nt: TGTGCCAGCTCCCCCTACTCCCCCAATGAGCAGTTCTTC
abundance: NA
d_gene: NA
v_gene: TRBV18
j_gene: TRBJ2-1

CDR3aa: CASSPRTASNEKLFF
CDR3nt: TGTGCCAGTAGTCCCCGGACAGCCTCTAATGAAAAACTGTTTTTT
abundance: NA
d_gene: NA
v_gene: TRBV19
j_gene: TRBJ1-4

CDR3aa: CASSLGNSQNGEQLFF
CDR3nt: TGCGCCAGCAGCTTGGGGAATTCACAAAACGGAGAGCAACTGTTTTTT
abundance: NA
d_gene: NA
v_gene: TRBV5-1
j_gene: TRBJ1-4

CDR3aa: CASGRVSSYNEQFF
CDR3nt: TGTGCCAGCGGGCGGGTGAGCTCCTACAATGAGCAGTTCTTC
abundance: once
d_gene: NA
v_gene: TRBV6-5
j_gene: TRBJ2-1

CDR3aa: CASSTQQGTEDNSPLHF
CDR3nt: TGTGCCAGTAGTACGCAACAAGGGACAGAAGATAATTCACCCCTCCACTTT
abundance: few
d_gene: TRBD1
v_gene: TRBV19
j_gene: TRBJ1-6

CDR3aa: CTSSRGLAGGINEQFF
CDR3nt: TGCACCAGCAGCCGAGGACTAGCGGGAGGAATAAATGAGCAGTTCTTC
abundance: NA
d_gene: NA
v_gene: TRBV1
j_gene: TRBJ2-1

CDR3aa: CASSYDREGAYTEAFF
CDR3nt: TGTGCCAGCAGTTACGATCGTGAGGGCGCGTACACTGAAGCTTTCTTT
abundance: few
d_gene: NA
v_gene: TRBV6-5
j_gene: TRBJ1-1

CDR3aa: CAITDSYANTGELFF
CDR3nt: TGTGCCATCACGGACAGTTACGCGAACACCGGGGAGCTGTTTTTT
abundance: NA
d_gene: NA
v_gene: TRBV10-3
j_gene: TRBJ2-2

CDR3aa: CAISESNGPYNEQFF
CDR3nt: TGTGCCATCAGTGAGTCCAACGGCCCCTACAATGAGCAGTTCTTC
abundance: NA
d_gene: NA
v_gene: TRBV10-3
j_gene: TRBJ2-1

CDR3aa: CASRRGIPGLATDTQYF
CDR3nt: TGTGCCAGCAGACGGGGGATCCCAGGACTAGCGACAGATACGCAGTATTTT
abundance: few
d_gene: TRBD2
v_gene: TRBV4-2
j_gene: TRBJ2-3

CDR3aa: CASSLGPQRGTDTQYF
CDR3nt: TGCGCCAGCAGCTTGGGCCCCCAGCGGGGCACAGATACGCAGTATTTT
abundance: NA
d_gene: NA
v_gene: TRBV5-1
j_gene: TRBJ2-3

CDR3aa: CASSRQGSVHEQYF
CDR3nt: TGTGCCAGCAGCCGACAGGGATCCGTCCACGAGCAGTACTTC
abundance: once
d_gene: TRBD1
v_gene: TRBV7-8
j_gene: TRBJ2-7

CDR3aa: CAVSRTGTSFEQYF
CDR3nt: TGTGCCGTCAGCCGAACCGGGACTAGTTTCGAGCAGTACTTC
abundance: NA
d_gene: TRBD2
v_gene: TRBV5-4
j_gene: TRBJ2-7

CDR3aa: CASSPSWVDTEAFF
CDR3nt: TGTGCCAGCAGTCCGTCGTGGGTTGACACTGAAGCTTTCTTT
abundance: NA
d_gene: NA
v_gene: TRBV6-5
j_gene: TRBJ1-1

CDR3aa: CASSLVRADTQYF
CDR3nt: TGCGCCAGCAGCTTGGTTCGGGCAGATACGCAGTATTTT
abundance: once
d_gene: NA
v_gene: TRBV5-1
j_gene: TRBJ2-3

CDR3aa: CASSALGYGNYGYTF
CDR3nt: TGTGCCAGCAGCGCCCTGGGGTATGGTAACTATGGCTACACCTTC
abundance: NA
d_gene: NA
v_gene: TRBV9
j_gene: TRBJ1-2

CDR3aa: CASSQYGGTNEKLFF
CDR3nt: TGCGCCAGCAGCCAATATGGGGGGACTAATGAAAAACTGTTTTTT
abundance: NA
d_gene: NA
v_gene: TRBV4-3
j_gene: TRBJ1-4

CDR3aa: CASSVVAGDSISEQYF
CDR3nt: TGTGCCAGCAGCGTAGTAGCGGGAGACTCGATATCCGAGCAGTACTTC
abundance: NA
d_gene: TRBD2
v_gene: TRBV9
j_gene: TRBJ2-7

CDR3aa: CASSLSVTMNTEAFF
CDR3nt: TGTGCCAGCAGCTTAAGCGTGACAATGAACACTGAAGCTTTCTTT
abundance: NA
d_gene: NA
v_gene: TRBV7-3
j_gene: TRBJ1-1

CDR3aa: CASSFSGRMNEETQYF
CDR3nt: TGTGCCAGCAGCTTTAGCGGGAGGATGAATGAAGAGACCCAGTACTTC
abundance: NA
d_gene: TRBD2
v_gene: TRBV7-2
j_gene: TRBJ2-5

CDR3aa: CATSDAGDGYTF
CDR3nt: TGTGCCACCAGTGATGCGGGGGATGGCTACACCTTC
abundance: few
d_gene: NA
v_gene: TRBV24-1
j_gene: TRBJ1-2

CDR3aa: CASSPQMSGANQNTEAFF
CDR3nt: TGTGCCAGCTCCCCCCAGATGTCAGGGGCGAACCAGAACACTGAAGCTTTCTTT
abundance: NA
d_gene: NA
v_gene: TRBV18
j_gene: TRBJ1-1

CDR3aa: CASSQETGVQPQHF
CDR3nt: TGCGCCAGCAGCCAAGAGACAGGGGTTCAGCCCCAGCATTTT
abundance: NA
d_gene: TRBD1
v_gene: TRBV4-1
j_gene: TRBJ1-5

CDR3aa: CASSYPQGGEQYF
CDR3nt: TGTGCCAGCAGCTACCCTCAGGGCGGCGAGCAGTACTTC
abundance: NA
d_gene: NA
v_gene: TRBV5-6
j_gene: TRBJ2-7

CDR3aa: CASSFTGENTEAFF
CDR3nt: TGTGCCAGCAGCTTTACAGGGGAAAACACTGAAGCTTTCTTT
abundance: NA
d_gene: TRBD1
v_gene: TRBV7-3
j_gene: TRBJ1-1

CDR3aa: CASSPRELYGYTF
CDR3nt: TGTGCCAGCAGTCCCCGCGAACTGTATGGCTACACCTTC
abundance: NA
d_gene: NA
v_gene: TRBV12-3/TRBV12-4
j_gene: TRBJ1-2

CDR3aa: CASSGPEEKLFF
CDR3nt: TGTGCCAGCAGCGGCCCTGAGGAAAAACTGTTTTTT
abundance: NA
d_gene: NA
v_gene: TRBV9
j_gene: TRBJ1-4

CDR3aa: CAERWSYNEQFF
CDR3nt: TGTGCCGAGCGTTGGTCCTACAATGAGCAGTTCTTC
abundance: NA
d_gene: NA
v_gene: TRBV7-9
j_gene: TRBJ2-1

CDR3aa: CATLREQGGGYGYTF
CDR3nt: TGTGCCACCTTAAGAGAACAGGGAGGTGGCTATGGCTACACCTTC
abundance: NA
d_gene: NA
v_gene: TRBV10-3
j_gene: TRBJ1-2

CDR3aa: CASSLVRGAEAFF
CDR3nt: TGTGCCAGCAGCTTAGTACGGGGCGCTGAAGCTTTCTTT
abundance: few
d_gene: NA
v_gene: TRBV7-2
j_gene: TRBJ1-1